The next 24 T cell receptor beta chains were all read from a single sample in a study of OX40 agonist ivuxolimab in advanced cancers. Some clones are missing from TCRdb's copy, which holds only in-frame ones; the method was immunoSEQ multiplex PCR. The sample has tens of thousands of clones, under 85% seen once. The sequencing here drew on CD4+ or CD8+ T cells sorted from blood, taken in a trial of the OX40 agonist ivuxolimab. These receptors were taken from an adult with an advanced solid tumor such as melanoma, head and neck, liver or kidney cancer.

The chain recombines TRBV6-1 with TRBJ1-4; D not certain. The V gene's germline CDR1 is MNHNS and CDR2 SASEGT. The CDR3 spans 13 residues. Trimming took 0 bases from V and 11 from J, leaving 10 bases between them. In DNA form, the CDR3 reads TGTGCCAGCAGTGAAGCGCCCGAGGCGAAACTGTTTTTT. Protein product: CASSEAPEAKLFF.

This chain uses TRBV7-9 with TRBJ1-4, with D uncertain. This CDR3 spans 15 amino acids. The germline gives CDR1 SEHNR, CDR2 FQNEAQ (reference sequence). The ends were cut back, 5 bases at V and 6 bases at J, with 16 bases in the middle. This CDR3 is CASSPLGQTYEKLFF. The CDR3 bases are TGTGCCAGCAGCCCATTAGGGCAGACTTATGAAAAACTGTTTTTT.

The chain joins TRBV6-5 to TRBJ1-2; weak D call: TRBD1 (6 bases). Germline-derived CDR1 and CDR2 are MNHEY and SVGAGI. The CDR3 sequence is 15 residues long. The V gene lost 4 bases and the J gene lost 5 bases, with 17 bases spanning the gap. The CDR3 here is CASSLTGPFVYGYTF. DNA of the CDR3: TGTGCCAGCAGTTTAACAGGGCCCTTCGTATATGGCTACACCTTC.

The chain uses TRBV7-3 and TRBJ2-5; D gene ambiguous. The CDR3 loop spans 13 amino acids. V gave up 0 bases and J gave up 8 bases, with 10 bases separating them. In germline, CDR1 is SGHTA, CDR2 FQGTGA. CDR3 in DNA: TGTGCCAGCAGCTTAACCCCCCTGGGAACCCAGTACTTC. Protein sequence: CASSLTPLGTQYF.

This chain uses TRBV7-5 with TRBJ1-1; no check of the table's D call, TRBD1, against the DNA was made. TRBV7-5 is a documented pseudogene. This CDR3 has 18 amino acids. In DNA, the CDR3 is TGTGCCAGAAGCTTAGGTCGGGACAGGGAGCCGTTGAACACTGAAGCTTTCTTT. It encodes CARSLGRDREPLNTEAFF.

As DNA, the CDR3 is TGTGCCAGCAGCGAGAGCTCCTACAATGAGCAGTTCTTC. As protein: CASSESSYNEQFF. The chain uses TRBV7-2 and TRBJ2-1; D gene unclear. This CDR3 contains 13 residues. Trimming left V 5 bases short and J 0 bases short, with 5 bases between. The V gene's germline CDR1 is SGHTA and CDR2 FQGNSA.

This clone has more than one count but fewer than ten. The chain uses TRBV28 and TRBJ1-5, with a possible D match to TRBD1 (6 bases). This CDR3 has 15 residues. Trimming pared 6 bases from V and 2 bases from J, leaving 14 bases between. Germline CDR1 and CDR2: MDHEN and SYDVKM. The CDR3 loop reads CASREPGARNQPQHF. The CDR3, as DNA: TGTGCCAGCAGAGAGCCGGGGGCGCGCAATCAGCCCCAGCATTTT.

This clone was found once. CDR3 nucleotides: TGTGCCAGCAGTTTTTGGGGTCTAGCGGGAGTAAACGGGGAGCTGTTTTTT. Its protein is CASSFWGLAGVNGELFF. The V call is TRBV27, the J call TRBJ2-2, with 10 positions matching TRBD2. From germline, CDR1 is MNHEY and CDR2 SMNVEV (reference sequence). The CDR3 sequence is 17 residues long. The junction had 11 bases not matched to a gene; V was cut back by 3 bases and J by 7 bases.

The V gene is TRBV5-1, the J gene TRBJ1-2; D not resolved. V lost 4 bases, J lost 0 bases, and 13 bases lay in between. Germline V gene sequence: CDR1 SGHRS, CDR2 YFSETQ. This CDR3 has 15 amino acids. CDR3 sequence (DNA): TGCGCCAGCAGCCTCAGTACCGGAGCTAACTATGGCTACACCTTC. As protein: CASSLSTGANYGYTF.

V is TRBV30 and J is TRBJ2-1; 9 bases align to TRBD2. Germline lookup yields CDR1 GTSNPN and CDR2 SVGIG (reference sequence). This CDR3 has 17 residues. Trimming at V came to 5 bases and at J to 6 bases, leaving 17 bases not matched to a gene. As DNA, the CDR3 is TGTGCCTGGGCCCCATTTAGCGGGAGCTTTCAAGGCAATGAGCAGTTCTTC. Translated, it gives CAWAPFSGSFQGNEQFF.

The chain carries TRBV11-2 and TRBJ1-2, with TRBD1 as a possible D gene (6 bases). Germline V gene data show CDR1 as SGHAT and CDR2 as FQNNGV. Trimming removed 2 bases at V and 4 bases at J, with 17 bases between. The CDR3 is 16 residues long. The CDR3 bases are TGTGCCAGCAGCTTATCGGCCACACAAGGGGGCTATGGCTACACCTTC. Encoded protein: CASSLSATQGGYGYTF. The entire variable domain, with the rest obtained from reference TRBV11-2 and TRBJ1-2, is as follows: EAGVAQSPRYKIIEKRQSVAFWCNPISGHATLYWYQQILGQGPKLLIQFQNNGVVDDSQLPKDRFSAERLKGVDSTLKIQPAKLEDSAVYLCASSLSATQGGYGYTFGSGTRLTVV.

CDR3 sequence reads: CASSPDLSGEQFF. Written as DNA, the CDR3 is TGTGCCAGCAGTCCAGACTTGAGTGGTGAGCAGTTCTTC. The V gene is TRBV27, the J gene TRBJ2-1; the D is unclear. The CDR3 length is 13 residues. In germline, CDR1 is MNHEY, CDR2 SMNVEV (reference sequence). The germline V and J ends were trimmed by 5 bases and 9 bases, with 14 bases remaining between them.

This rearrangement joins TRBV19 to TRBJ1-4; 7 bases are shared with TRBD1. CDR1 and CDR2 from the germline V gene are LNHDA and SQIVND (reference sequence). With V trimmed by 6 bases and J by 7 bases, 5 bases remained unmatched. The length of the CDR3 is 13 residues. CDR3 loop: CASSRQGGEKLFF. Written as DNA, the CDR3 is TGTGCCAGTAGCCGACAGGGTGGTGAAAAACTGTTTTTT.

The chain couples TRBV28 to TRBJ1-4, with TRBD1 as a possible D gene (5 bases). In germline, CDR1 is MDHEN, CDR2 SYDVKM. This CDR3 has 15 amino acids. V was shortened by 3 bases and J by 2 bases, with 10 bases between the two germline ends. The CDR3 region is CASSFGGSTNEKLFF. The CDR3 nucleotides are TGTGCCAGCAGTTTCGGGGGATCGACTAATGAAAAACTGTTTTTT.

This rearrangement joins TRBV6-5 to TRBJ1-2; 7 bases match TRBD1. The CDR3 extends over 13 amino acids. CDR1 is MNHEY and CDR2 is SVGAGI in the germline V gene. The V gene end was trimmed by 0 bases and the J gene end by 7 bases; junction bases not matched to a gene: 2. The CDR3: CASSYSGGGGYTF. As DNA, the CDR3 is TGTGCCAGCAGTTACTCAGGGGGCGGTGGCTACACCTTC.

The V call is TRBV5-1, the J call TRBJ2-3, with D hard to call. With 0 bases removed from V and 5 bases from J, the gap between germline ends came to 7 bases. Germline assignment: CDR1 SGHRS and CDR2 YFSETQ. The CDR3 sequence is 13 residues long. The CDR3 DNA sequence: TGCGCCAGCAGCTTGGTCGGCGAAGATACGCAGTATTTT. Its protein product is CASSLVGEDTQYF.

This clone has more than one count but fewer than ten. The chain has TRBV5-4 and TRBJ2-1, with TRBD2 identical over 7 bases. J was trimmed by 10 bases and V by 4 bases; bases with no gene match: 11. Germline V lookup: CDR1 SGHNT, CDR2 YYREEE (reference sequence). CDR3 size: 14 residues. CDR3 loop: CASSIGGGSNEQFF. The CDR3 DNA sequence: TGTGCCAGCAGCATCGGAGGCGGGAGTAACGAGCAGTTCTTC.

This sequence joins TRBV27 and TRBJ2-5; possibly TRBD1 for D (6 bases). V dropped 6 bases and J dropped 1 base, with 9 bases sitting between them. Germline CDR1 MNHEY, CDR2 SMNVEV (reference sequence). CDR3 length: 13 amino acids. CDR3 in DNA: TGTGCCAGCAGAAGACAGGCCCAAGAGACCCAGTACTTC. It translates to CASRRQAQETQYF.

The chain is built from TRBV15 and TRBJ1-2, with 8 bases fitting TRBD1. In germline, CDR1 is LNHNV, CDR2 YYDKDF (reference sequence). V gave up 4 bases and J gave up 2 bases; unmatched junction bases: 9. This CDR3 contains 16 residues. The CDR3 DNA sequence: TGTGCCACCAGCAAACACACAGGGGGAACGAACTATGGCTACACCTTC. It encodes CATSKHTGGTNYGYTF.

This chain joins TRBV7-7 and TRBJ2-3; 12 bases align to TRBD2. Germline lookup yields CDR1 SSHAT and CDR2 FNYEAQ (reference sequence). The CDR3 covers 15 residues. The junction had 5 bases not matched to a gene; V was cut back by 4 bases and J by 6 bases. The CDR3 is CASSSTSGRGDTQYF. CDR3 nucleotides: TGTGCCAGCAGCTCGACTAGCGGGAGAGGGGATACGCAGTATTTT.

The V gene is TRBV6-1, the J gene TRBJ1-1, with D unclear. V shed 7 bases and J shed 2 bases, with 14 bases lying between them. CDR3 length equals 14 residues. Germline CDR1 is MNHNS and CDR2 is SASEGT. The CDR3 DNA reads TGTGCCAGCACCCCCCTCCGGGGAAACACTGAAGCTTTCTTT. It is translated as CASTPLRGNTEAFF.

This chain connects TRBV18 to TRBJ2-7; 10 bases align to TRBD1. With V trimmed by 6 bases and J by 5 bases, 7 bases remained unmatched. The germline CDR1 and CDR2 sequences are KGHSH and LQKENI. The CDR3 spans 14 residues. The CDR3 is CASSQGQGFDEQYF. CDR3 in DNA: TGTGCCAGCTCGCAGGGACAGGGGTTTGACGAGCAGTACTTC.

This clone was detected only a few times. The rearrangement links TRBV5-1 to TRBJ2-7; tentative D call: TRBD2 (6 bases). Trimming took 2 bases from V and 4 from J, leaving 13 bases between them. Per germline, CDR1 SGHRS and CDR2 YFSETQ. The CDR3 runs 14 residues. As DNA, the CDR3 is TGCGCCAGCAGCTTATCCGGGAGCAGGTACGAGCAGTACTTC. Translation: CASSLSGSRYEQYF.

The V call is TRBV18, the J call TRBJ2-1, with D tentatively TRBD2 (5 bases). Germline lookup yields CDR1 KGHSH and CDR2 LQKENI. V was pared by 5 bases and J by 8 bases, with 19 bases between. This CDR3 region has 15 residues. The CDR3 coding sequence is TGTGCCAGCTCAACTCGGAACCTAGAGGGCGATGAGCAGTTCTTC. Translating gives CASSTRNLEGDEQFF.